The rows below give T cell receptor beta chains drawn from one sample of a study of blood T cells in healthy people across ages. TCRdb re-derived calls from the 5' RACE reads in MiXCR, one entry per CDR3 protein. The sample has just over 800,000 distinct CDR3 sequences; roughly 60% are singletons. Source material: blood. The source is a man aged 25 to 40 in good health. Each CDR3 is given with its conserved first and last residue. Fields, in order: clone size, V gene, J gene, D gene, CDR3 DNA, CDR3 protein. A D gene is named only where the DNA matches it firmly. Clone size is not always given. Where it is, it says once, few, many or a class for expanded clones.

size: NA
V: TRBV9
J: TRBJ2-7
D: NA
DNA: TGTGCCAGCAGCGAACAGTGGGTGGACGACGAGCAGTACTTC
CDR3: CASSEQWVDDEQYF

size: few
V: TRBV9
J: TRBJ2-7
D: TRBD1
DNA: TGTGCCAGCAGCTCACAGGGGGGTTACGAGCAGTACTTC
CDR3: CASSSQGGYEQYF

size: few
V: TRBV28
J: TRBJ2-4
D: TRBD2
DNA: TGTGCCAGCAGTCAACTAGCGGGGCTTTCTGGGGAGCAGTACTTC
CDR3: CASSQLAGLSGEQYF

size: NA
V: TRBV4-2
J: TRBJ2-3
D: TRBD2
DNA: TGTGCCAGCAGCCAAGATGAGGTGGGGGTAGCGGGGCCCAAACAGTATTTT
CDR3: CASSQDEVGVAGPKQYF

size: few
V: TRBV20-1
J: TRBJ1-2
D: NA
DNA: TGCAGTGCTGCCCCCCATGGCTACACCTTC
CDR3: CSAAPHGYTF

size: NA
V: TRBV7-2
J: TRBJ2-1
D: NA
DNA: TGTGCCAGCAGCACTCCGGAGGGGTCCAATGAGCAGTTCTTC
CDR3: CASSTPEGSNEQFF

size: NA
V: TRBV7-2
J: TRBJ2-5
D: TRBD2
DNA: TGTGCCAGCAGCTTTCACGGACTAGCGGGGGCCTTAGGGGGGACCCAGTACTTC
CDR3: CASSFHGLAGALGGTQYF

size: NA
V: TRBV5-1
J: TRBJ2-7
D: NA
DNA: TGCGCCAGCAGCTTGGCCTTTAACCGGGACTCCCGGAACGAGCAGTACTTC
CDR3: CASSLAFNRDSRNEQYF

size: NA
V: TRBV6-2/TRBV6-3
J: TRBJ2-4
D: TRBD2
DNA: TGTGCCAGCAGACGCGCGGGGGATATAGCCAAAAACATTCAGTACTTC
CDR3: CASRRAGDIAKNIQYF

size: NA
V: TRBV2
J: TRBJ2-7
D: NA
DNA: TGTGCCAGCAGAAGGGGTATTAGCGAGCAGTACTTC
CDR3: CASRRGISEQYF

size: NA
V: TRBV27
J: TRBJ2-1
D: NA
DNA: TGTGCCAGCACAGCCTTTCTTGTGGACAGGGAGGGTGAGCAGTTCTTC
CDR3: CASTAFLVDREGEQFF

size: NA
V: TRBV7-2
J: TRBJ2-1
D: TRBD2
DNA: TGTGCCAGCAGCTTAAGCTCGGGAGGGGAGCAGTTCTTC
CDR3: CASSLSSGGEQFF

size: NA
V: TRBV20-1
J: TRBJ2-3
D: NA
DNA: TGCAGTGCTAGAGGCGAATTAACACCTACAGATACGCAGTATTTT
CDR3: CSARGELTPTDTQYF

size: NA
V: TRBV9
J: TRBJ2-4
D: NA
DNA: TGTGCCAGCAGCGTAGACCCAGGGCCGGGGGCCAAAAACATTCAGTACTTC
CDR3: CASSVDPGPGAKNIQYF

size: few
V: TRBV20-1
J: TRBJ2-5
D: NA
DNA: TGCAGTGCGACCGATGAGACCCAGTACTTC
CDR3: CSATDETQYF

size: NA
V: TRBV7-6
J: TRBJ2-3
D: TRBD2
DNA: TGTGCCAGCAGCGTGAATTTGGCGGGGGGGAACACAGATACGCAGTATTTT
CDR3: CASSVNLAGGNTDTQYF

size: NA
V: TRBV20-1
J: TRBJ2-5
D: TRBD2
DNA: TGCAGTGCTATAAAAGGGACTAGCCAAGAGACCCAGTACTTC
CDR3: CSAIKGTSQETQYF

size: NA
V: TRBV29-1
J: TRBJ1-4
D: TRBD1
DNA: TGCAGCGTTTTTGACAGGGAAACTAATGAAAAACTGTTTTTT
CDR3: CSVFDRETNEKLFF

size: NA
V: TRBV27
J: TRBJ2-3
D: NA
DNA: TGTGCCAGCAGTTTATCAAGTGGGGGCTGGGATACGCAGTATTTT
CDR3: CASSLSSGGWDTQYF

size: NA
V: TRBV5-1
J: TRBJ2-1
D: TRBD2
DNA: TGCGCCAGCAGCCGGACTAGCGGGGGGCCTGAGCAGTTCTTC
CDR3: CASSRTSGGPEQFF

size: NA
V: TRBV29-1
J: TRBJ1-4
D: NA
DNA: TGCAGCGTTGAAGGGACCGAAGAGAATGAAAAACTGTTTTTT
CDR3: CSVEGTEENEKLFF

size: NA
V: TRBV29-1
J: TRBJ2-1
D: NA
DNA: TGCAGCGCGGGACGGGGCGGGGTAAAAGGAGGTGAGCAGTTCTTC
CDR3: CSAGRGGVKGGEQFF

size: few
V: TRBV4-3
J: TRBJ2-1
D: NA
DNA: TGCGCCAGCAGCCTGATGGGCTACAATGAGCAGTTCTTC
CDR3: CASSLMGYNEQFF

size: NA
V: TRBV6-5
J: TRBJ2-1
D: TRBD2
DNA: TGTGCCAGCAGTTATGTCCGCGGGGGTGAGCAGTTCTTC
CDR3: CASSYVRGGEQFF

size: once
V: TRBV5-1
J: TRBJ2-7
D: TRBD1
DNA: TGCGCCAGCCTTGGACAGGGGAGCTCCTACGAGCAGTACTTC
CDR3: CASLGQGSSYEQYF

size: NA
V: TRBV9
J: TRBJ2-3
D: NA
DNA: TGTGCCAGCAGCCGAGCTATCGGCGGAACGCAGTATTTT
CDR3: CASSRAIGGTQYF

size: NA
V: TRBV12-3/TRBV12-4
J: TRBJ2-2
D: NA
DNA: TGTGCCAGCACTCTCACATCCGGGGAGCTGTTTTTT
CDR3: CASTLTSGELFF

size: NA
V: TRBV27
J: TRBJ1-2
D: NA
DNA: TGTGCCAGCAGTTTATACAGCGTTCCGGCCAACTATGGCTACACCTTC
CDR3: CASSLYSVPANYGYTF

size: few
V: TRBV3-1
J: TRBJ1-2
D: NA
DNA: TGTGCCAGCAGTCAACGTGTGGGGGCGGAAGGCTACACCTTC
CDR3: CASSQRVGAEGYTF

size: NA
V: TRBV20-1
J: TRBJ2-7
D: TRBD2
DNA: TGCAGTGCGGAAACTAGCGGGGGAACCGAGCAGTACTTC
CDR3: CSAETSGGTEQYF

size: NA
V: TRBV7-9
J: TRBJ2-4
D: NA
DNA: TGTGCCAGCAGCTTATGGAACAGGGAAAAAAACATTCAGTACTTC
CDR3: CASSLWNREKNIQYF

size: few
V: TRBV29-1
J: TRBJ1-2
D: NA
DNA: TGCAGCGCAAACAGGGATGGCTACACCTTC
CDR3: CSANRDGYTF

size: NA
V: TRBV10-3
J: TRBJ1-2
D: TRBD1
DNA: TGTGCCACCCAGGACAGGAACTATGGCTACACCTTC
CDR3: CATQDRNYGYTF

size: once
V: TRBV7-2
J: TRBJ2-3
D: NA
DNA: TGTGCCAGCAGCTTAGGGCTAGCCCTAGATACGCAGTATTTT
CDR3: CASSLGLALDTQYF

size: NA
V: TRBV6-6
J: TRBJ2-1
D: TRBD2
DNA: TGTGCCAGCAGCGAGGGACTAGTCCGTTACGATGAGCAGTTCTTC
CDR3: CASSEGLVRYDEQFF

size: NA
V: TRBV4-3
J: TRBJ1-2
D: NA
DNA: TGCGCCAGCAGCCAAGTTCCTGTTTGGGGGGAAGGCTACACCTTC
CDR3: CASSQVPVWGEGYTF

size: NA
V: TRBV12-3/TRBV12-4
J: TRBJ1-4
D: NA
DNA: TGTGCCAGCAGTCCCGGGGGGTTGCAGGAAAAACTGTTTTTT
CDR3: CASSPGGLQEKLFF

size: few
V: TRBV10-3
J: TRBJ1-1
D: NA
DNA: TGTGCCATCAGTTATGACACGAACACTGAAGCTTTCTTT
CDR3: CAISYDTNTEAFF

size: NA
V: TRBV5-6
J: TRBJ2-1
D: TRBD1
DNA: TGTGCCAGCAGCGCGGGCACGGGACAGTACTACAATGAGCAGTTCTTC
CDR3: CASSAGTGQYYNEQFF

size: few
V: TRBV20-1
J: TRBJ2-3
D: NA
DNA: TGCAGTGCTAGAAGTGCGCGGCCGGGCACAGATACGCAGTATTTT
CDR3: CSARSARPGTDTQYF

size: many
V: TRBV5-1
J: TRBJ1-2
D: TRBD1
DNA: TGCGCCAGCAGCCCTTACGGGGGACAGTATGGCTACACCTTC
CDR3: CASSPYGGQYGYTF

size: NA
V: TRBV20-1
J: TRBJ2-3
D: NA
DNA: TGCACTTTAGCCGGGGCTAGCTCTAAGGATACGCAGTATTTT
CDR3: CTLAGASSKDTQYF

size: NA
V: TRBV2
J: TRBJ2-7
D: NA
DNA: TGTGCCAGCGGAGGATTGACGGGCTCCTACGAGCAGTACTTC
CDR3: CASGGLTGSYEQYF

size: NA
V: TRBV7-8
J: TRBJ2-7
D: TRBD1
DNA: TGTGCCAGCAGCCCCCCGGGACAGGGGTTCGAGCAGTACTTC
CDR3: CASSPPGQGFEQYF